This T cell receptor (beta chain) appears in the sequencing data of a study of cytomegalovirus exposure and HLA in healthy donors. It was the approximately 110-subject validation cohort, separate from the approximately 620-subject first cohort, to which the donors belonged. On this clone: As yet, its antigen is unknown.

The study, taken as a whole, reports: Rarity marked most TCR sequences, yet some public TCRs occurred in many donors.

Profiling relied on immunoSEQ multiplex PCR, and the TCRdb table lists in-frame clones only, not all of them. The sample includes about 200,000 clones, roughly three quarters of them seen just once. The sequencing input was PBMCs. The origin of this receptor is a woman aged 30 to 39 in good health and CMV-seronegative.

CDR3 loop: CAWSGQGALGNTIYF. CDR3 DNA: TGTGCCTGGAGTGGGCAGGGGGCGCTTGGAAACACCATATATTTT. This chain connects TRBV30 to TRBJ1-3, with 8 bases matching TRBD1. V dropped 1 base and J dropped 3; count of bases not matched to a gene: 5. The CDR3 sequence is 15 residues long. CDR1 and CDR2 from the germline V gene are GTSNPN and SVGIG (reference sequence). The full variable domain, its missing parts supplied by reference TRBV30 and TRBJ1-3, is SQTIHQWPATLVQPVGSPLSLECTVEGTSNPNLYWYRQAAGRGLQLLFYSVGIGQISSEVPQNLSASRPQDRQFILSSKKLLLSDSGFYLCAWSGQGALGNTIYFGEGSWLTVV.